A selection of T cell receptor beta chains follows, all from one sample in a study of T cells after yellow fever vaccination. TCRdb reanalysed the 5' RACE reads using MiXCR and keeps one entry per CDR3 protein. The sample includes hundreds of thousands of distinct CDR3 sequences, more than 8.5% of them seen just once. The sample was PBMCs, taken on the day of the first yellow fever vaccination. These receptors were obtained from a young man who received the YFV17D yellow fever vaccine. CDR3s include the opening cysteine and the closing phenylalanine or tryptophan. A D gene is named only where the DNA matches it firmly. Size is omitted from some rows. Given values are once, few, many or a class for expanded clones.

D gene,V gene,J gene,clone size,CDR3 protein,CDR3 DNA
-,TRBV6-2/TRBV6-3,TRBJ1-1,-,CASSSWGGETEAFF,TGTGCCAGCAGTTCGTGGGGAGGGGAAACTGAAGCTTTCTTT
-,TRBV3-1,TRBJ1-4,-,CASSQVDEKLFF,TGTGCCAGCAGCCAAGTTGATGAAAAACTGTTTTTT
TRBD1,TRBV20-1,TRBJ1-1,many,CSARDTGGPTEAFF,TGCAGTGCTAGGGATACAGGGGGTCCTACTGAAGCTTTCTTT
-,TRBV7-2,TRBJ2-5,-,CASSTTLQKETQYF,TGTGCCAGCAGCACGACTCTTCAAAAAGAGACCCAGTACTTC
-,TRBV4-3,TRBJ2-2,few,CASSQGSVGELFF,TGCGCCAGCAGCCAAGGCTCGGTGGGGGAGCTGTTTTTT
-,TRBV5-1,TRBJ1-3,few,CASSLAPQSGNTIYF,TGCGCCAGCAGCTTGGCCCCCCAATCTGGAAACACCATATATTTT
-,TRBV11-3,TRBJ2-3,few,CASSGEGGDSGDTQYF,TGTGCCAGCAGCGGCGAGGGGGGCGATTCAGGGGATACGCAGTATTTT
-,TRBV5-8,TRBJ1-5,few,CASTLRGRNQPQHF,TGTGCCAGCACCTTGCGGGGGCGAAATCAGCCCCAGCATTTT
TRBD2,TRBV30,TRBJ2-3,once,CAWSLAGGGDTQYF,TGTGCCTGGAGTCTAGCGGGGGGTGGAGATACGCAGTATTTT
-,TRBV5-1,TRBJ2-3,-,CASSLLPEGTDTQYF,TGCGCCAGCAGCTTATTACCAGAGGGCACAGATACGCAGTATTTT
-,TRBV19,TRBJ1-5,-,CASSRGVTQHF,TGTGCCAGTAGTAGGGGGGTGACCCAGCATTTT
-,TRBV4-2,TRBJ2-5,few,CASSQSGARETQYF,TGTGCCAGCAGCCAATCAGGGGCCAGAGAGACCCAGTACTTC
TRBD1,TRBV12-3/TRBV12-4,TRBJ2-1,few,CASSFRQGGSYNEQFF,TGTGCCAGCAGTTTCCGACAGGGCGGCTCCTACAATGAGCAGTTCTTC
-,TRBV12-3/TRBV12-4,TRBJ1-2,-,CASSHRGGGDGYTF,TGTGCCAGCAGCCATAGGGGGGGCGGGGATGGCTACACCTTC
TRBD1,TRBV12-3/TRBV12-4,TRBJ1-2,many,CASSLLGTGGYTF,TGTGCCAGCAGCCTCTTAGGGACAGGGGGCTACACCTTC
TRBD1,TRBV19,TRBJ2-5,-,CASSSAWDRDWEVTQYF,TGTGCCAGTAGTTCCGCCTGGGACAGAGACTGGGAAGTGACCCAGTACTTC
-,TRBV12-3/TRBV12-4,TRBJ2-1,-,CASSPLGASSSYNEQFF,TGTGCCAGCAGTCCCTTAGGAGCGTCAAGCTCCTACAATGAGCAGTTCTTC
TRBD2,TRBV20-1,TRBJ2-1,-,CSASRTSGGPQLEQFF,TGCAGTGCTAGTCGGACTAGCGGGGGGCCCCAACTTGAGCAGTTCTTC
-,TRBV5-4,TRBJ2-3,-,CASTPIQAADTQYF,TGTGCCAGCACCCCAATCCAGGCAGCAGATACGCAGTATTTT
-,TRBV7-3,TRBJ2-1,few,CASSLSNGIEQFF,TGTGCCAGCAGCTTAAGTAACGGGATTGAGCAGTTCTTC
-,TRBV9,TRBJ2-7,few,CASSVDLDGIYEQYF,TGTGCCAGCAGCGTAGACCTGGACGGTATCTACGAGCAGTACTTC
-,TRBV6-1,TRBJ1-6,few,CASSPPGPGSPLHF,TGTGCCAGCAGCCCCCCAGGCCCGGGATCACCCCTCCACTTT
-,TRBV7-2,TRBJ1-1,-,CASSLVATMGTEAFF,TGTGCCAGCAGCTTAGTCGCCACCATGGGCACTGAAGCTTTCTTT
TRBD2,TRBV7-2,TRBJ2-1,-,CASSFQPSGGGDEQFF,TGTGCCAGCAGCTTTCAGCCTAGCGGGGGCGGGGATGAGCAGTTCTTC
TRBD2,TRBV7-2,TRBJ2-3,few,CASSFSGGAFDTQYF,TGTGCCAGCAGCTTCAGCGGGGGGGCCTTTGATACGCAGTATTTT
-,TRBV12-3/TRBV12-4,TRBJ2-5,-,CASSYGRWETQYF,TGTGCCAGCAGTTATGGGAGGTGGGAGACCCAGTACTTC
-,TRBV4-2,TRBJ1-5,many,CASSQGQNQPQHF,TGTGCCAGCAGCCAAGGACAGAATCAGCCCCAGCATTTT
-,TRBV19,TRBJ2-7,-,CASSIVAGTSSEQYF,TGTGCCAGTAGTATAGTTGCGGGGACTTCCTCCGAGCAGTACTTC
-,TRBV28,TRBJ1-2,few,CASSSGGAGVPYGYTF,TGTGCCAGCAGTTCGGGGGGGGCCGGGGTGCCTTATGGCTACACCTTC
-,TRBV29-1,TRBJ2-1,few,CSVASVGRYEQFF,TGCAGCGTTGCCAGTGTGGGACGGTATGAGCAGTTCTTC
-,TRBV4-1,TRBJ2-7,-,CASSQAGTPEWEQYF,TGCGCCAGCAGCCAAGCAGGCACCCCCGAATGGGAGCAGTACTTC
TRBD2,TRBV20-1,TRBJ2-5,-,CSARLAGQETQYF,TGCAGTGCTAGACTAGCGGGGCAAGAGACCCAGTACTTC
-,TRBV18,TRBJ1-6,few,CASSPDRINSPLHF,TGTGCCAGCTCACCCGACAGAATTAATTCACCCCTCCACTTT
-,TRBV7-2,TRBJ1-2,many,CASIPSEGNYGYTF,TGTGCCAGCATCCCTAGCGAGGGGAACTATGGCTACACCTTC
-,TRBV15,TRBJ1-6,once,CATSNRVGNSPLHF,TGTGCCACCAGCAACAGGGTAGGGAATTCACCCCTCCACTTT
-,TRBV5-1,TRBJ2-3,few,CASSLAASTDTQYF,TGCGCCAGCAGTTTAGCGGCTAGCACAGATACGCAGTATTTT
-,TRBV2,TRBJ2-3,few,CASSRILDTDTQYF,TGTGCCAGCAGTCGCATCTTGGACACAGATACGCAGTATTTT
-,TRBV12-3/TRBV12-4,TRBJ2-2,few,CASRLNTGELFF,TGTGCCAGCAGATTGAACACCGGGGAGCTGTTTTTT
TRBD1,TRBV7-2,TRBJ1-1,few,CASSPQTGTF,TGTGCCAGCAGCCCCCAGACAGGGACCTTT
TRBD1,TRBV4-1,TRBJ1-2,-,CASSQDGSGDRVCTF,TGCGCCAGCAGCCAAGATGGGTCAGGGGACAGGGTCTGCACCTTC
TRBD2,TRBV12-3/TRBV12-4,TRBJ2-3,many,CASSLALAGAITDTQYF,TGTGCCAGCAGTTTAGCGCTAGCGGGGGCCATCACAGATACGCAGTATTTT
-,TRBV7-9,TRBJ2-3,-,CASSFKRVSLIVDTQYF,TGTGCCAGCAGCTTCAAGAGGGTCTCATTAATTGTGGATACGCAGTATTTT
-,TRBV28,TRBJ1-1,few,CASSLGGVVNTEAFF,TGTGCCAGCAGTTTAGGAGGGGTCGTGAACACTGAAGCTTTCTTT
-,TRBV2,TRBJ2-2,-,CASGVESGELFF,TGTGCCAGCGGGGTAGAGTCTGGGGAGCTGTTTTTT
-,TRBV5-1,TRBJ1-1,-,CASSGRGGLNTEAFF,TGCGCCAGCAGCGGCCGGGGCGGCCTGAACACTGAAGCTTTCTTT
-,TRBV3-1,TRBJ1-2,few,CATSRRGYTF,TGTGCCACCAGCCGGCGTGGCTACACCTTC
-,TRBV4-1,TRBJ1-6,-,CASSEGGGSLSPLHF,TGCGCCAGCAGCGAGGGTGGGGGGAGTTTGTCACCCCTCCACTTT
TRBD2,TRBV7-9,TRBJ2-5,-,CASSLGLRGVLETQYF,TGTGCCAGCAGCTTAGGTCTGCGGGGGGTCTTGGAGACCCAGTACTTC
TRBD2,TRBV5-1,TRBJ2-1,few,CASSLARGGDYNEQFF,TGCGCCAGCAGCTTGGCGCGGGGGGGGGACTACAATGAGCAGTTCTTC
-,TRBV3-1,TRBJ2-3,few,CASSRRDGYTQYF,TGTGCCAGCAGCCGCCGGGACGGATATACGCAGTATTTT
-,TRBV19,TRBJ1-2,-,CASSNNYGYTF,TGTGCCAGTAGTAACAACTATGGCTACACCTTC
TRBD1,TRBV7-9,TRBJ1-1,-,CASSPYRDRCNTEAFF,TGTGCCAGCAGCCCCTACAGGGACAGGTGTAACACTGAAGCTTTCTTT
TRBD1,TRBV12-3/TRBV12-4,TRBJ2-7,many,CASSLVPGQGGGEQYF,TGTGCCAGCAGTTTGGTCCCGGGACAGGGCGGTGGCGAGCAGTACTTC
-,TRBV5-1,TRBJ2-3,few,CASSTRPQPTADTQYF,TGCGCCAGCAGCACCCGCCCGCAGCCCACCGCAGATACGCAGTATTTT
TRBD2,TRBV5-1,TRBJ2-3,few,CASRTGTSGTTDTQYF,TGCGCCAGCAGAACGGGGACTAGCGGCACCACAGATACGCAGTATTTT